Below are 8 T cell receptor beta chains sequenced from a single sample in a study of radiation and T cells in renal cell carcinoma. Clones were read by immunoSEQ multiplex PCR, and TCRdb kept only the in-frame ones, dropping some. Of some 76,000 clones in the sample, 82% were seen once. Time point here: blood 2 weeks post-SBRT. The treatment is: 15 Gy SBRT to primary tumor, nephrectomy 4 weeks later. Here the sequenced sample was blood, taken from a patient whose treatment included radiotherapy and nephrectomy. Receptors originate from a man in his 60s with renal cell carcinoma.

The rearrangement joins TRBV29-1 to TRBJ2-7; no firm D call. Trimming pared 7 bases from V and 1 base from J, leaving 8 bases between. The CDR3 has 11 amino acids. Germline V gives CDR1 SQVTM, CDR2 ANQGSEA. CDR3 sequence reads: CSGGLSYEQYF. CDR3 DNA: TGCAGCGGGGGTTTATCCTACGAGCAGTACTTC.

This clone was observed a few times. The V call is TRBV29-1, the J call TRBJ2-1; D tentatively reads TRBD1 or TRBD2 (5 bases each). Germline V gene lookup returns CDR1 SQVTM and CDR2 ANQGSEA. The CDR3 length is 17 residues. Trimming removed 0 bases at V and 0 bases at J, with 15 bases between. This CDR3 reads CSVEDQGGESSYNEQFF. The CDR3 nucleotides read TGCAGCGTTGAAGATCAGGGTGGGGAGAGCTCCTACAATGAGCAGTTCTTC.

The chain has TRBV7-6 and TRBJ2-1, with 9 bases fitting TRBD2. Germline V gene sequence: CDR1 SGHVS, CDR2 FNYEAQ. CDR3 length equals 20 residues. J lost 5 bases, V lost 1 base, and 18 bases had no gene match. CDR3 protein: CASSLEFKGLAGRMDNEQFF. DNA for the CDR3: TGTGCCAGCAGCTTAGAGTTTAAAGGGCTAGCGGGAAGGATGGACAATGAGCAGTTCTTC.

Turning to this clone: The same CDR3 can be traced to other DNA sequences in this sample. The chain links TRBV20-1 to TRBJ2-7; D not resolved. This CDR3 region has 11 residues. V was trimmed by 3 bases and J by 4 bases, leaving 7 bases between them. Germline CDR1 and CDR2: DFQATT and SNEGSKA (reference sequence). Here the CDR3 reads CSARGGYEQYF. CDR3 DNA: TGCAGTGCTAGGGGTGGGTACGAGCAGTACTTC.

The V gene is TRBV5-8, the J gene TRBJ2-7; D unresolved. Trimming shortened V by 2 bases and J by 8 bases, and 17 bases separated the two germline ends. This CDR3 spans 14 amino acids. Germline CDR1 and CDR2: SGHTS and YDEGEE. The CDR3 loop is CASSFRQSPSKQYF. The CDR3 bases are TGTGCCAGCAGCTTCCGACAAAGCCCCTCCAAGCAGTACTTC.

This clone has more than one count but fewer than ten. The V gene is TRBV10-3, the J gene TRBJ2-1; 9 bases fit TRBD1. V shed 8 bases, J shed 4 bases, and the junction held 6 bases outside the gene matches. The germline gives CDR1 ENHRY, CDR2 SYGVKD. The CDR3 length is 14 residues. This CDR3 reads CAIQGDRDYNEQFF. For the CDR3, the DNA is TGTGCCATCCAAGGGGACAGGGATTACAATGAGCAGTTCTTC.

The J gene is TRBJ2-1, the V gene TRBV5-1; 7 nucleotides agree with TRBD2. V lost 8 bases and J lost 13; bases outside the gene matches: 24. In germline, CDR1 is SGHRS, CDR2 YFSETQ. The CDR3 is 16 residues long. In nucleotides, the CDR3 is TGCGCCAGTTTTGGGGACCTCGGGACTAATCGTCTGCAACAGTTCTTC. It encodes CASFGDLGTNRLQQFF.

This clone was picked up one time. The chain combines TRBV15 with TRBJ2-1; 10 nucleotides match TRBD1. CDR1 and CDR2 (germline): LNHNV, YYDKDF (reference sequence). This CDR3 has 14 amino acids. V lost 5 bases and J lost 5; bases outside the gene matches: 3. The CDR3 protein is CATSPGTGDNEQFF. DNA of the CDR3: TGTGCCACCAGCCCCGGGACAGGGGACAATGAGCAGTTCTTC.